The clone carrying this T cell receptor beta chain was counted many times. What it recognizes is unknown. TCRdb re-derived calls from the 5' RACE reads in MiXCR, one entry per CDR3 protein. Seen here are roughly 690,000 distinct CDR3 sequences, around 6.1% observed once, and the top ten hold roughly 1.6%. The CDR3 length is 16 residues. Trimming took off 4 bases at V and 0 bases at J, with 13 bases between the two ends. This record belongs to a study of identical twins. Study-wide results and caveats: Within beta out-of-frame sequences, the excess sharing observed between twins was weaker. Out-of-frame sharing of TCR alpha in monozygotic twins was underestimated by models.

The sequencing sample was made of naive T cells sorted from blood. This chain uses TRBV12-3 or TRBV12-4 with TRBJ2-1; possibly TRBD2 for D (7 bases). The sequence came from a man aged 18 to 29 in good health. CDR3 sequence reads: CASSWGGPSSYNEQFF. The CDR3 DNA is TGTGCCAGCAGTTGGGGGGGGCCGAGCTCCTACAATGAGCAGTTCTTC.